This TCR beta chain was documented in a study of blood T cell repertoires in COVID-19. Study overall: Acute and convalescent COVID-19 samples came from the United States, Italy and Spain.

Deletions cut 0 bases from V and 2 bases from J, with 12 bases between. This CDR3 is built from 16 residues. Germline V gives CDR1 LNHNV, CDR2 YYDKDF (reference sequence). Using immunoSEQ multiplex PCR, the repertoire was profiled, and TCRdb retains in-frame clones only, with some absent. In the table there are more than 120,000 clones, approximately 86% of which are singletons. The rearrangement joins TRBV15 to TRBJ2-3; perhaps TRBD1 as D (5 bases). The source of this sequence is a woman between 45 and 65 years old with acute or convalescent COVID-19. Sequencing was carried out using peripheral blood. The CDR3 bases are TGTGCCACCAGCAGAGATGGGGCTAGTGACACAGATACGCAGTATTTT. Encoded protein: CATSRDGASDTDTQYF.